These 30 T cell receptor beta chains share one sample of origin, sequenced in a study of cytomegalovirus exposure and HLA in healthy donors. Amplification used 60 Vbeta primers and 13 Jbeta primers. Produced via immunoSEQ multiplex PCR; TCRdb's table is partial and in-frame only. This repertoire shows some 150,000 clones, 80% to 85% found once; its top ten account for over 1.5%. Sequencing was done on a sample of PBMCs. The receptor source for this set is a woman in her late teens or twenties in good health and CMV-seronegative.

V usage is TRBV18 and J usage is TRBJ1-1; D is unresolved. This CDR3 is built from 12 residues. The germline CDR1 and CDR2 sequences are KGHSH and LQKENI. V lost 7 bases and J lost 7, with 13 bases in between. The CDR3 nucleotides read TGTGCCAGCTGTCCTGAGGGTTGTGAAGCTTTCTTT. It specifies CASCPEGCEAFF.

This chain connects TRBV7-9 to TRBJ2-2; 8 bases are shared with TRBD1. The CDR3 has 14 residues. Germline CDR1 is SEHNR and CDR2 is FQNEAQ (reference sequence). V lost 6 bases to trimming and J lost 7 bases; unmatched junction nucleotides: 7. As DNA, the CDR3 is TGTGCCAGCAGTTCGGACAGGGTCCGCGGGGAGCTGTTTTTT. This codes for CASSSDRVRGELFF.

This clone occurred a few times. This sequence joins TRBV11-3 and TRBJ1-2; no clear D gene. V lost 0 bases and J lost 8, with 13 bases in between. CDR1 SGHNT and CDR2 YENEEA come from the germline V gene. This CDR3 comprises 14 residues. CDR3 nucleotide sequence: TGTGCCAGCAGCTTAGATGGTCAGAGAGGGGGCTACACCTTC. Protein: CASSLDGQRGGYTF.

With regard to this clone: Other DNA sequences in this specimen translate into the identical CDR3. This chain joins TRBV19 and TRBJ1-1; a weak D match, TRBD1 (6 bases). Trimming left V 3 bases short and J 5 bases short, with 10 bases between. In germline, CDR1 is LNHDA, CDR2 SQIVND (reference sequence). The CDR3 has 13 amino acids. The DNA for the CDR3 is TGTGCCAGTAGTATCAGGGGTAGGACTGAAGCTTTCTTT. It specifies CASSIRGRTEAFF. The full variable domain, in which reference TRBV19 and TRBJ1-1 provide the parts outside the CDR3, is DGGITQSPKYLFRKEGQNVTLSCEQNLNHDAMYWYRQDPGQGLRLIYYSQIVNDFQKGDIAEGYSVSREKKESFPLTVTSAQKNPTAFYLCASSIRGRTEAFFGQGTRLTVV.

The chain combines TRBV7-3 with TRBJ1-2; D is perhaps TRBD1 (6 bases). Germline-derived CDR1 and CDR2 are SGHTA and FQGTGA. V was clipped by 1 base and J by 6 bases, with 12 bases between them. The CDR3 spans 14 residues. The CDR3 DNA follows: TGTGCCAGCAGCTTAATTAGGACAGTCAATGGCTACACCTTC. Translation gives CASSLIRTVNGYTF. The full variable domain, with the rest looked up from reference TRBV7-3 and TRBJ1-2, is GAGVSQTPSNKVTEKGKYVELRCDPISGHTALYWYRQSLGQGPEFLIYFQGTGAADDSGLPNDRFFAVRPEGSVSTLKIQRTERGDSAVYLCASSLIRTVNGYTFGSGTRLTVV.

The genes are TRBV5-8 and TRBJ1-2; weak D call: TRBD1 (5 bases). Germline lookup yields CDR1 SGHTS and CDR2 YDEGEE. The ends were cut back, 0 bases at V and 5 bases at J, with 17 bases in the middle. The CDR3 totals 16 residues. The CDR3 DNA sequence: TGTGCCAGCAGCTTGGAGGCAGGGCTACCTACTTATGGCTACACCTTC. Protein: CASSLEAGLPTYGYTF.

The rearrangement joins TRBV27 to TRBJ1-1; maybe TRBD1 (6 bases). The V end lost 5 bases, the J end lost 3 bases, and 19 bases lay between the germline ends. The length of the CDR3 is 16 residues. The germline CDR1 and CDR2 sequences are MNHEY and SMNVEV (reference sequence). The CDR3, as DNA: TGTGCCAGCAGTCCGCGGACAGCTGAGACTTACACTGAAGCTTTCTTT. Translation: CASSPRTAETYTEAFF.

The chain joins TRBV9 to TRBJ2-3; 10 bases are shared with TRBD2. Germline lookup yields CDR1 SGDLS and CDR2 YYNGEE. V was pared by 4 bases and J by 5 bases, with 1 base of the junction left unmatched. This CDR3 has 13 amino acids. The CDR3 DNA reads TGTGCCAGCAGCAGCGGGGGGGGAGATACGCAGTATTTT. This encodes CASSSGGGDTQYF.

This clone was observed a few times. The chain couples TRBV18 to TRBJ1-4; TRBD1 matches at 8 bases. CDR3 length equals 16 residues. V dropped 6 bases and J dropped 0; count of bases not matched to a gene: 6. Germline CDR1 reads KGHSH; CDR2 reads LQKENI. CDR3 sequence (DNA): TGTGCCAGCTCCTTCGGACAGGGTGCAACTAATGAAAAACTGTTTTTT. Its protein product is CASSFGQGATNEKLFF.

This clone came up once. The J gene is TRBJ1-1, the V gene TRBV19; 8 bases are shared with TRBD1. The CDR3 runs to 15 residues. CDR1 LNHDA and CDR2 SQIVND come from the germline V gene (reference sequence). V gave up 8 bases and J gave up 1 base; unmatched junction bases: 9. CDR3 sequence (DNA): TGTGCCAGTTATTCCTCAGGGGGCACGAACACTGAAGCTTTCTTT. Amino acids: CASYSSGGTNTEAFF.

V gene TRBV29-1 combines with J gene TRBJ2-2, with 8 bases aligning to TRBD1. This CDR3 comprises 14 residues. Germline V gene lookup returns CDR1 SQVTM and CDR2 ANQGSEA. With V trimmed by 4 bases and J by 5 bases, 6 bases remained unmatched. The CDR3: CSVGGQGLTGELFF. The DNA for the CDR3 is TGCAGCGTTGGTGGACAGGGATTAACCGGGGAGCTGTTTTTT.

The J gene is TRBJ2-2, the V gene TRBV10-3; TRBD2 matches at 8 bases. J lost 4 bases, V lost 3 bases, and 4 bases had no gene match. CDR3 length: 15 amino acids. Germline-derived CDR1 and CDR2 are ENHRY and SYGVKD. The CDR3 DNA reads TGTGCCATCAGTGACCCAGCGGGGGCCACCGGGGAGCTGTTTTTT. Its protein is CAISDPAGATGELFF.

This clone appeared a few times. The chain is built from TRBV5-5 and TRBJ1-2; a possible D gene is TRBD1 (6 bases). Germline CDR1 reads SGHKS; CDR2 reads YYEKEE (reference sequence). The ends were cut back, 4 bases at V and 10 bases at J, with 17 bases in the middle. The CDR3 extends over 13 amino acids. The CDR3 here is CASSPYRDENYTF. The CDR3 region has the DNA TGTGCCAGCAGCCCCTACAGGGACGAGAACTACACCTTC. Full variable domain (missing parts from reference TRBV5-5 and TRBJ1-2): DAGVTQSPTHLIKTRGQQVTLRCSPISGHKSVSWYQQVLGQGPQFIFQYYEKEERGRGNFPDRFSARQFPNYSSELNVNALLLGDSALYLCASSPYRDENYTFGSGTRLTVV.

This chain links TRBV29-1 with TRBJ2-3, with 9 positions matching TRBD1. The CDR3 totals 14 residues. Germline-derived CDR1 and CDR2 are SQVTM and ANQGSEA. The ends lost 6 bases at V and 4 bases at J; junction bases unmatched: 8. The CDR3: CSVVGTGYADTQYF. The CDR3 nucleotides are TGCAGCGTCGTCGGGACAGGGTATGCAGATACGCAGTATTTT.

This chain uses TRBV19 with TRBJ2-5; TRBD2 aligns across 9 bases. Per the germline V gene, CDR1 is LNHDA and CDR2 is SQIVND (reference sequence). CDR3 length: 16 amino acids. Germline trimming cut 5 bases from V and 5 bases from J; bases unmatched to any gene: 12. In DNA form, the CDR3 reads TGTGCCAGTAGTCCCAAAGGCGCGGGGGGGCTTGAGACCCAGTACTTC. The encoded protein is CASSPKGAGGLETQYF.

V is TRBV13 and J is TRBJ2-5; D is perhaps TRBD1 (5 bases). This CDR3 region has 15 residues. Trimming pared 5 bases from V and 2 bases from J, leaving 15 bases between. CDR1 PRHDT and CDR2 FYEKMQ come from the germline V gene (reference sequence). CDR3 sequence: CASSERQIWQETQYF. The CDR3 DNA reads as TGTGCCAGCAGCGAGCGACAGATTTGGCAAGAGACCCAGTACTTC. Supplemented by reference TRBV13 and TRBJ2-5, the full variable domain reads AAGVIQSPRHLIKEKRETATLKCYPIPRHDTVYWYQQGPGQDPQFLISFYEKMQSDKGSIPDRFSAQQFSDYHSELNMSSLELGDSALYFCASSERQIWQETQYFGPGTRLLVL.

The genes are TRBV11-2 and TRBJ1-1, with D possibly matching TRBD1 (6 bases). The ends were cut back, 3 bases at V and 2 bases at J, with 13 bases in the middle. Germline CDR1 is SGHAT and CDR2 is FQNNGV. The CDR3 is 15 amino acids. CDR3 protein: CASSLGNRVNTEAFF. DNA for the CDR3: TGTGCCAGCAGCTTGGGAAACAGGGTTAACACTGAAGCTTTCTTT.

In this sample, this clone turned up once. The gene calls are TRBV7-8 and TRBJ1-6; D might be TRBD1 (5 bases). V lost 4 bases and J 5 bases, leaving 12 bases between the germline ends. This CDR3 comprises 15 residues. Germline V lookup: CDR1 SGHVS, CDR2 FQNEAQ. The CDR3 coding sequence is TGTGCCAGCAGCTCGCGGGACTTTAATAATTCACCCCTCCACTTT. Translated: CASSSRDFNNSPLHF.

The chain couples TRBV6-6 to TRBJ1-6, with D possibly matching TRBD1 (5 bases). With 0 bases removed from V and 8 bases from J, the gap between germline ends came to 11 bases. Looked up from germline, CDR1 is MNHNY and CDR2 is SVGAGI (reference sequence). The CDR3 contains 15 residues. The CDR3 DNA reads as TGTGCCAGCAGTTACTCAGGGGTTTCGGATTCACCCCTCCACTTT. This codes for CASSYSGVSDSPLHF.

This clone was seen once. The rearrangement joins TRBV6-1 to TRBJ1-2, with 9 bases fitting TRBD1. The CDR3 loop spans 15 amino acids. Germline V gives CDR1 MNHNS, CDR2 SASEGT. V lost 6 bases and J lost 2; bases outside the gene matches: 7. Written as DNA, the CDR3 is TGTGCCAGCAGGACACCGGACAGGGGAAACTATGGCTACACCTTC. Its protein product is CASRTPDRGNYGYTF.

The sample holds one count of this clone. J is TRBJ2-1 and V is TRBV23-1, with D perhaps matching TRBD1 (6 bases). TRBV23-1 is marked as an open reading frame, function uncertain. With 1 base removed from V and 6 bases from J, the gap between germline ends came to 13 bases. The CDR3 consists of 15 residues. This chain's CDR3 is CASSQYYRGGNEQFF. CDR3 DNA sequence: TGCGCCAGCAGTCAATACTACCGAGGGGGCAATGAGCAGTTCTTC.

V is TRBV27 and J is TRBJ2-2, with 14 positions matching TRBD2. CDR3 length: 16 amino acids. The ends lost 3 bases at V and 7 bases at J; junction bases unmatched: 4. CDR1 MNHEY and CDR2 SMNVEV come from the germline V gene (reference sequence). As DNA, the CDR3 is TGTGCCAGCAGTTTGACTAGCGGGGGGGCTGGCGGGGAGCTGTTTTTT. Its translation: CASSLTSGGAGGELFF.

V is TRBV30 and J is TRBJ1-1, with D unresolved. This CDR3 is built from 15 residues. Germline V lookup: CDR1 GTSNPN, CDR2 SVGIG (reference sequence). Trimming removed 4 bases from V and 3 bases from J, with 18 bases in between. Here the CDR3 DNA reads TGTGCCTGGACTTCGAATGCCGGGTCCCACACTGAAGCTTTCTTT. This codes for CAWTSNAGSHTEAFF.

This chain connects TRBV29-1 to TRBJ2-7; a possible D gene is TRBD2 (6 bases). Trimming left V 6 bases short and J 7 bases short, with 25 bases between. CDR3 length: 15 amino acids. The germline V gene encodes CDR1 SQVTM and CDR2 ANQGSEA. The CDR3 nucleotides are TGCAGCGTCTCAAATAACCGGGACTGGCTAGGTGAGCAGTACTTC. It specifies CSVSNNRDWLGEQYF.

This clone has a single count. The chain combines TRBV4-2 with TRBJ1-2, with no clear D. Trimming cost V 0 bases and J 2 bases, with 13 bases left between them. Germline CDR1 LGHNA, CDR2 YNFKEQ. There are 16 residues in the CDR3. The CDR3 spells CASSQDNGGTNYGYTF. The CDR3 bases are TGTGCCAGCAGCCAAGATAATGGCGGCACGAACTATGGCTACACCTTC.

The rearrangement uses TRBV19 and TRBJ1-2, with 7 bases lining up with TRBD1. This CDR3 comprises 15 residues. With 5 bases clipped from V and 0 bases from J, the junction kept 6 bases outside the gene matches. Germline loops: CDR1 LNHDA, CDR2 SQIVND (reference sequence). The CDR3 region is CASSGGQPANYGYTF. The CDR3 DNA is TGTGCCAGTAGTGGGGGACAGCCTGCTAACTATGGCTACACCTTC.

The chain joins TRBV6-1 to TRBJ2-7; 7 bases line up with TRBD1. Germline CDR1 is MNHNS and CDR2 is SASEGT. The CDR3 is 15 amino acids. Trimming took 10 bases from V and 3 from J; bases not matched to a gene: 15. CDR3 nucleotides: TGTGCCATCCTGCCCGTGGACAGGTGGTTCTACGAGCAGTACTTC. The encoded protein is CAILPVDRWFYEQYF.

The sample holds one count of this clone. V gene TRBV5-1 combines with J gene TRBJ1-3, with D possibly TRBD1 on 5 matching bases. The CDR3 extends over 17 amino acids. Germline assignment: CDR1 SGHRS and CDR2 YFSETQ. Trimming left V 4 bases short and J 0 bases short, with 17 bases between. The CDR3 region is CASSVGAGTTSGNTIYF. CDR3 nucleotide sequence: TGCGCCAGCAGCGTAGGAGCGGGGACGACCTCTGGAAACACCATATATTTT.

The DNA for the CDR3 is TGTGCCAGCAGTTTAACCGGGACAGGGGAAGGGCGCTACACCTTC. Its protein is CASSLTGTGEGRYTF. The chain carries TRBV28 and TRBJ1-2, with 10 bases aligning to TRBD1. The V and J ends lost 2 bases and 9 bases, in that order; junction bases with no gene match: 9. The CDR3 is 15 amino acids. The germline CDR1 and CDR2 sequences are MDHEN and SYDVKM.

This clone has only one observation. V and J are TRBV6-1 and TRBJ1-1, with a tentative D call TRBD1 (6 bases). The germline gives CDR1 MNHNS, CDR2 SASEGT. The CDR3 runs 14 residues. V gave up 1 base and J gave up 5 bases, with 11 bases separating them. The CDR3 DNA follows: TGTGCCAGCAGTGAAGTTTTGGGGGCTACTGAAGCTTTCTTT. Protein product: CASSEVLGATEAFF.